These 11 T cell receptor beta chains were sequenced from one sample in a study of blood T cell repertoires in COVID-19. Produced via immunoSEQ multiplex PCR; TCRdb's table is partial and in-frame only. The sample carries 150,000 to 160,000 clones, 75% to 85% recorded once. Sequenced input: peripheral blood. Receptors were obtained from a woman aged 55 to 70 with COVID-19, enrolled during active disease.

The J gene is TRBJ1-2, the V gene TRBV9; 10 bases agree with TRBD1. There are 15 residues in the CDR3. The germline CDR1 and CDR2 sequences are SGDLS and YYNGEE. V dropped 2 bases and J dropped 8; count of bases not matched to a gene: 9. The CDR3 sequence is CASSVLTGGARGYTF. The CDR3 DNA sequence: TGTGCCAGCAGCGTCTTGACAGGGGGCGCGAGGGGCTACACCTTC.

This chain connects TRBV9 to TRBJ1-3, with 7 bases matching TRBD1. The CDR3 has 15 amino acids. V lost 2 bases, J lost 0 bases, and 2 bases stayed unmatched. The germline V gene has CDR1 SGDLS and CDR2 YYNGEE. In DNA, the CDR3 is TGTGCCAGCAGCGTTTCAGGGGGCTCTGGAAACACCATATATTTT. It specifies CASSVSGGSGNTIYF.

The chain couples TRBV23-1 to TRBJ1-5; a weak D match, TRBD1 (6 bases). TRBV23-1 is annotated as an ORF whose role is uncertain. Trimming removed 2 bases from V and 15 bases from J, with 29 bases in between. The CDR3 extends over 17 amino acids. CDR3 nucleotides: TGCGCCAGCAGTCAAGGGAGTTTGAGGGACAAACTAGGGTTTGGGCATTTT. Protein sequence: CASSQGSLRDKLGFGHF.

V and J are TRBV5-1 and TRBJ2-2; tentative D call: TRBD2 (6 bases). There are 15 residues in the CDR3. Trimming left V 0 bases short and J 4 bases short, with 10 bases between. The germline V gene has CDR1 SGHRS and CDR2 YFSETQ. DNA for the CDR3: TGCGCCAGCAGCTTGGACACTAGCAGCACCGGGGAGCTGTTTTTT. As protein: CASSLDTSSTGELFF.

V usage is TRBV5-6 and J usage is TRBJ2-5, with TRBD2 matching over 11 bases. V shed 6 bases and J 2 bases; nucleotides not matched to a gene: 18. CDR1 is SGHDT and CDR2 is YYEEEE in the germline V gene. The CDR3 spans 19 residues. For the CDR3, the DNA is TGTGCCAGCACGGTTGCGGGACTAGCGGAAAAGTCAAGGCAAGAGACCCAGTACTTC. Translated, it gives CASTVAGLAEKSRQETQYF. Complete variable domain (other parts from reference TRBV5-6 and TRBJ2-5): DAGVTQSPTHLIKTRGQQVTLRCSPKSGHDTVSWYQQALGQGPQFIFQYYEEEERQRGNFPDRFSGHQFPNYSSELNVNALLLGDSALYLCASTVAGLAEKSRQETQYFGPGTRLLVL.

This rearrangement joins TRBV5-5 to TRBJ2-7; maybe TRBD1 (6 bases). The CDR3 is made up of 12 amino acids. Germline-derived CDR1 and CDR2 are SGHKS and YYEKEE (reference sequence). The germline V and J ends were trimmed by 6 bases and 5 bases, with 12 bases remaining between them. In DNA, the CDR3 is TGTGCCAGCACCTCAGGGGTCCACGAGCAGTACTTC. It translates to CASTSGVHEQYF.

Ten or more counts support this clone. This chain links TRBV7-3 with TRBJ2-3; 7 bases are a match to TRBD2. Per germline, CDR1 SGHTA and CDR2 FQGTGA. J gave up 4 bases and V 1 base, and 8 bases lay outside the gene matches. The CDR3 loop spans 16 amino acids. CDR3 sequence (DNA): TGTGCCAGCAGCTTAAAGACTAGCTGGCCAGCAGATACGCAGTATTTT. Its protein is CASSLKTSWPADTQYF.

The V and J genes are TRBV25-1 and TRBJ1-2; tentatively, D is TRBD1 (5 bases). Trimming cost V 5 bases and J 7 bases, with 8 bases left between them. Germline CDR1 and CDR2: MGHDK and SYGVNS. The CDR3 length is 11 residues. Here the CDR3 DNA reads TGTGCCAGCAGTATAGGGGTTGGCTACACCTTC. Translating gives CASSIGVGYTF.

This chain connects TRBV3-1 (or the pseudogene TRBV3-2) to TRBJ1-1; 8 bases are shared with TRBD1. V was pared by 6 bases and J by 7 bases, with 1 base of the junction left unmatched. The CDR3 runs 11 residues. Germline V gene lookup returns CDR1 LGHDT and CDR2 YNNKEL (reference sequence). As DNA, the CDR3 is TGTGCCAGCAGACAGGGGGTTGAAGCTTTCTTT. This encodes CASRQGVEAFF.

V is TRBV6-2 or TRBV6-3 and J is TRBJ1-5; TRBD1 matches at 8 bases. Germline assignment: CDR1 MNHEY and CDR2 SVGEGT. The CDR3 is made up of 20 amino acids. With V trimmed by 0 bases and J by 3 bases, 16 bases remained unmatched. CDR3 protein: CASSYSSGTGPFRNNQPQHF. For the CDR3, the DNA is TGTGCCAGCAGTTACTCGAGCGGGACAGGCCCCTTTCGAAACAATCAGCCCCAGCATTTT.

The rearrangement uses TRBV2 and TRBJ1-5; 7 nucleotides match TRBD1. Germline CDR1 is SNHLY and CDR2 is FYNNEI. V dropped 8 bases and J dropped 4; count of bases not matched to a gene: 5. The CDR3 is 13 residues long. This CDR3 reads CASADRENQPQHF. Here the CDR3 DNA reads TGTGCCAGCGCTGACAGGGAGAATCAGCCCCAGCATTTT.